A selection of T cell receptor beta chains follows, all from one sample in a study of T cells in Graves' hyperthyroidism and ophthalmopathy. MiXCR was run by TCRdb on the multiplex PCR reads, yielding one entry per CDR3 protein. The table lists some 360,000 distinct CDR3 sequences, 18% of them singletons. The sample consisted of blood. These receptors all stem from a woman aged 40 to 55 with Graves' ophthalmopathy. Both conserved end residues are part of each CDR3.

v_call cdr3_aa
TRBV12-3/TRBV12-4 CASSHDRSNQPQHF
TRBV28 CASTPTGIQETQYF
TRBV19 CASSIEGRGRQPQHF
TRBV28 CASNYRETTNTEAFF
TRBV15 CATHDRYSNQPQHF
TRBV19 CASSTSSDLGTGELFF
TRBV2 CASSDGDACVEQYF
TRBV6-1 CASRQESSGYTF
TRBV3-1 CASSLGGAGFSYEQYF
TRBV7-2 CASSSQREVNYEQYF
TRBV19 CASSLVSRAGELFF
TRBV6-5 CASSYSFPGTGSYEQYF
TRBV12-3/TRBV12-4 CASSLRGGKLSGELFF
TRBV2 CASSERTVYEQYF
TRBV6-1 CASGDPGNTIYF
TRBV10-3 CAISENRNTEAFF
TRBV27 CASSFRGPRNQPQHF
TRBV5-1 CASSLFEASEAFF
TRBV7-3 CASSLTGTGELFF
TRBV28 CATGEAAPKTQYF
TRBV7-8 CASSLYGGAVYEQYF
TRBV2 CASSEIRGRTEAFF
TRBV20-1 CSAPTGAKNIQYF
TRBV28 CASSFRSGGVETQYF